The 8 T cell receptor beta chains below were found in one sample sequenced in a study of T cell responses to AZD1222 COVID-19 vaccine. Repertoires were generated with immunoSEQ multiplex PCR, while TCRdb's copy carries only in-frame clones and drops some. This sample carries about 160,000 clones, about 90% of them seen once, and the ten largest clones take over 1.5%. Sequenced material: peripheral blood, taken on day 0 of AZD1222 vaccination. Every receptor here comes from an adult in good health.

The chain uses TRBV7-8 and TRBJ2-7; maybe TRBD1 (5 bases). The V end was cut by 2 bases, the J end by 6 bases, with 14 bases between. The CDR3 is 14 amino acids. CDR1 and CDR2 (germline): SGHVS, FQNEAQ. CDR3 sequence reads: CASSLFTGDREQYF. The DNA of the CDR3 is TGTGCCAGCAGCTTATTCACAGGAGATCGCGAGCAGTACTTC.

The chain employs TRBV28 and TRBJ1-6, with D uncertain. CDR1 is MDHEN, CDR2 SYDVKM, per germline. The CDR3 runs 12 residues. Trimming cost V 6 bases and J 11 bases, with 11 bases left between them. The CDR3 region has the DNA TGTGCCAGCAGACCCCCTTTAGCACCCCTCCACTTT. Translating it yields CASRPPLAPLHF. Together with reference TRBV28 and TRBJ1-6, the CDR3 gives the full variable domain: DVKVTQSSRYLVKRTGEKVFLECVQDMDHENMFWYRQDPGLGLRLIYFSYDVKMKEKGDIPEGYSVSREKKERFSLILESASTNQTSMYLCASRPPLAPLHFGNGTRLTVT.

This clone was observed a single time. The chain employs TRBV7-9 and TRBJ1-5; D not certain. CDR1 is SEHNR, CDR2 FQNEAQ, per germline (reference sequence). V lost 5 bases to trimming and J lost 7 bases, with 15 bases between them. CDR3 length equals 14 residues. CDR3 sequence reads: CASSHGHGTQPQHF. CDR3 coding DNA: TGTGCCAGCAGCCACGGGCACGGTACCCAGCCCCAGCATTTT.

This clone was detected a few times. The chain joins TRBV19 to TRBJ1-1, with a tentative D call TRBD1 (6 bases). Germline CDR1 is LNHDA and CDR2 is SQIVND (reference sequence). The CDR3 totals 16 residues. Between the trimmed V and J ends, which lost 5 bases and 1 base, there was a span of 17 bases. The CDR3 nucleotides read TGTGCCAGTAGTCGTGCGGTTACAGGGTCGAACACTGAAGCTTTCTTT. Protein sequence: CASSRAVTGSNTEAFF.

This clone came up once. This sequence joins TRBV6-5 and TRBJ2-7; 7 bases align to TRBD1. This CDR3 region has 15 residues. Germline loops: CDR1 MNHEY, CDR2 SVGAGI. The J segment lost 0 bases and the V segment lost 5 bases, leaving 7 bases of the junction unmatched. CDR3 sequence: CASSPTGPSSYEQYF. The CDR3 nucleotides are TGTGCCAGCAGTCCGACAGGGCCAAGCTCCTACGAGCAGTACTTC.

The V call is TRBV7-2, the J call TRBJ1-3; tentatively, D is TRBD1 (5 bases). With 3 bases removed from V and 4 bases from J, the gap between germline ends came to 16 bases. This CDR3 spans 16 amino acids. Germline CDR1 is SGHTA and CDR2 is FQGNSA. In DNA form, the CDR3 reads TGTGCCAGCAGCTTCTCCGGGACGGTATCCGGAAACACCATATATTTT. Its translation: CASSFSGTVSGNTIYF. Complete variable domain (other parts from reference TRBV7-2 and TRBJ1-3): GAGVSQSPSNKVTEKGKDVELRCDPISGHTALYWYRQSLGQGLEFLIYFQGNSAPDKSGLPSDRFSAERTGGSVSTLTIQRTQQEDSAVYLCASSFSGTVSGNTIYFGEGSWLTVV.

The chain combines TRBV7-9 with TRBJ1-4, with D unclear. Germline lookup yields CDR1 SEHNR and CDR2 FQNEAQ (reference sequence). There are 15 residues in the CDR3. V lost 1 base to trimming and J lost 0 bases, with 6 bases between them. The CDR3 region has the DNA TGTGCCAGCAGCTTAGTGGGGTCAACTAATGAAAAACTGTTTTTT. This sequence encodes CASSLVGSTNEKLFF.

The sample holds one count of this clone. The chain is built from TRBV5-1 and TRBJ2-2; D is possibly TRBD2 (6 bases). Deletions cut 4 bases from V and 6 bases from J, with 13 bases between. The CDR3 consists of 14 residues. Germline loops: CDR1 SGHRS, CDR2 YFSETQ. The CDR3 reads CASSRTGEAGELFF. The CDR3 bases are TGCGCCAGCAGCAGGACTGGGGAGGCCGGGGAGCTGTTTTTT.